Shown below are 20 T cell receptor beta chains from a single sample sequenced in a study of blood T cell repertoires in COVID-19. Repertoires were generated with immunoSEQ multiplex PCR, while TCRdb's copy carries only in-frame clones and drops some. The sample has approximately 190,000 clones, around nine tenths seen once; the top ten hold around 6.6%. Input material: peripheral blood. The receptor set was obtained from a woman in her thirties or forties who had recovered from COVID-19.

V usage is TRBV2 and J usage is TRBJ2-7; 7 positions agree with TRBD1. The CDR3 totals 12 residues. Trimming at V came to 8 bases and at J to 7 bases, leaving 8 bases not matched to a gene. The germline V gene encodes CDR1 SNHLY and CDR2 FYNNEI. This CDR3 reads CASHTTGVEQYF. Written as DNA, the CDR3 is TGTGCCAGCCACACCACAGGGGTAGAGCAGTACTTC.

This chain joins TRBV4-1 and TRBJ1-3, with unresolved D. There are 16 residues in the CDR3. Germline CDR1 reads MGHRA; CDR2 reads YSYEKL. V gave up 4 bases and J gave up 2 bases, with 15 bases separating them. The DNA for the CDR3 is TGCGCCAGCAGCCCCCCCTCGGGTGAGGCTGGAAACACCATATATTTT. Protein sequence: CASSPPSGEAGNTIYF.

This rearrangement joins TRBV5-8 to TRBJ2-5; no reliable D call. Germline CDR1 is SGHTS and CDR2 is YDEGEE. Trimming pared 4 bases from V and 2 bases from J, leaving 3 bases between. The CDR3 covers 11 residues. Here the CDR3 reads CASSLQETQYF. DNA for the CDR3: TGTGCCAGCAGCCTACAAGAGACCCAGTACTTC.

The CDR3 is CASSPRQNLNTEAFF. CDR3 bases: TGCGCCAGCAGCCCTCGACAGAACTTGAACACTGAAGCTTTCTTT. The chain recombines TRBV5-1 with TRBJ1-1, with a tentative D call TRBD1 (5 bases). Germline V gene data show CDR1 as SGHRS and CDR2 as YFSETQ. The CDR3 is made up of 15 amino acids. V lost 4 bases and J lost 0, with 13 bases in between.

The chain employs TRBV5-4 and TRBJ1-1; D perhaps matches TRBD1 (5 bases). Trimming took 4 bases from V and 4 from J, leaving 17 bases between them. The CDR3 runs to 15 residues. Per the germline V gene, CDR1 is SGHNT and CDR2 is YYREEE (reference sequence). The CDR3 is CASSPSQVRSTEAFF. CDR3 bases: TGTGCCAGCAGCCCGTCACAGGTTAGGTCCACTGAAGCTTTCTTT.

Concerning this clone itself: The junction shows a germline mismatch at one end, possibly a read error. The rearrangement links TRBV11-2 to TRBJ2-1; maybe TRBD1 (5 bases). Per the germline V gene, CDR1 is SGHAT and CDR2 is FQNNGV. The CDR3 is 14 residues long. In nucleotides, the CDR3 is TGTGCCAGCAGTTTAGGCATTAGGGGTGGTGAGCAGTTCTTC. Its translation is CASSLGIRGGEQFF. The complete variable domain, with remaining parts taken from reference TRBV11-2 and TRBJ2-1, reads EAGVAQSPRYKIIEKRQSVAFWCNPISGHATLYWYQQILGQGPKLLIQFQNNGVVDDSQLPKDRFSAERLKGVDSTLKIQPAKLEDSAVYLCASSLGIRGGEQFFGPGTRLTVL.

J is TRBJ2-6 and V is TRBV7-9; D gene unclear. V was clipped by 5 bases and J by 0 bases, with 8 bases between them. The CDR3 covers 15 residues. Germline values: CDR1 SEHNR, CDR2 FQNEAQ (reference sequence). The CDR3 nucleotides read TGTGCCAGCAGCCCCACAGTCTCTGGGGCCAACGTCCTGACTTTC. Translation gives CASSPTVSGANVLTF.

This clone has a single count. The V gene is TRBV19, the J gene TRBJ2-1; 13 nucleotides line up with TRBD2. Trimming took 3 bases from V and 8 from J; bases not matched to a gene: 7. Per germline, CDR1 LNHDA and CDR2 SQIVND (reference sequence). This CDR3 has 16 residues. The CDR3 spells CASSILGLAGADEQFF. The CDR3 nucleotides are TGTGCCAGTAGTATTTTAGGACTAGCGGGAGCGGATGAGCAGTTCTTC.

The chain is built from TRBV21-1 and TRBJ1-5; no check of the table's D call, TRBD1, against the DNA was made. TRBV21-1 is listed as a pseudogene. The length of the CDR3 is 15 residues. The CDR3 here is CASSKPQGYNQPQHF. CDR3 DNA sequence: TGTGCCAGCAGCAAGCCTCAGGGATACAATCAGCCCCAGCATTTT.

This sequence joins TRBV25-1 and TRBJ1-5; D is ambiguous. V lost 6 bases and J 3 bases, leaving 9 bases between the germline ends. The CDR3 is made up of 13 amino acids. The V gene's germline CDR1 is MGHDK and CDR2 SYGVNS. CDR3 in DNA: TGTGCCAGCAGCCTCTGGCCCAATCAGCCCCAGCATTTT. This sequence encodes CASSLWPNQPQHF.

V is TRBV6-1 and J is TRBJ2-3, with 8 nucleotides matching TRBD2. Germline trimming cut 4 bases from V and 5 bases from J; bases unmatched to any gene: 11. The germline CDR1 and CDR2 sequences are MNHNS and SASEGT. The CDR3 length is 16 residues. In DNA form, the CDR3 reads TGTGCCAGCAGTGCCGTTACGGGAGGGGAGGGAGATACGCAGTATTTT. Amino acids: CASSAVTGGEGDTQYF.

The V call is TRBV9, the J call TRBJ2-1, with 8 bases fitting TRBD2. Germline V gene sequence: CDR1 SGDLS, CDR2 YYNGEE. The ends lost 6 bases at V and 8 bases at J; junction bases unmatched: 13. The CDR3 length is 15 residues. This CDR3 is CASTGTSGRGYEQFF. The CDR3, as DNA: TGTGCCAGCACAGGAACTAGCGGTCGTGGGTATGAGCAGTTCTTC.

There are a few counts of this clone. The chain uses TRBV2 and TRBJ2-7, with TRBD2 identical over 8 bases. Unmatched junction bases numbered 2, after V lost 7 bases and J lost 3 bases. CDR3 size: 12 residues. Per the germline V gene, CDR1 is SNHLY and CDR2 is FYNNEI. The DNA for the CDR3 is TGTGCCAGCACTACTAGCGGCTACGAGCAGTACTTC. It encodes CASTTSGYEQYF.

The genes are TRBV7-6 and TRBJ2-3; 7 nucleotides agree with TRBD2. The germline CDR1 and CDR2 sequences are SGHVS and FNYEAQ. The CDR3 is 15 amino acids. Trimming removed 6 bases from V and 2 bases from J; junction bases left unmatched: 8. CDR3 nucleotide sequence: TGTGCCAGCAGGGGGGGGACTACCTACACAGATACGCAGTATTTT. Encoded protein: CASRGGTTYTDTQYF.

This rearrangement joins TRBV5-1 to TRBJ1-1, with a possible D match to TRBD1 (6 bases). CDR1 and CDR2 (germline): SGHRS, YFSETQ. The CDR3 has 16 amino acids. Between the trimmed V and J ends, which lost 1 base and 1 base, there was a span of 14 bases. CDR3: CASSLQFGGANTEAFF. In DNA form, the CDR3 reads TGCGCCAGCAGCTTGCAGTTCGGGGGGGCGAACACTGAAGCTTTCTTT.

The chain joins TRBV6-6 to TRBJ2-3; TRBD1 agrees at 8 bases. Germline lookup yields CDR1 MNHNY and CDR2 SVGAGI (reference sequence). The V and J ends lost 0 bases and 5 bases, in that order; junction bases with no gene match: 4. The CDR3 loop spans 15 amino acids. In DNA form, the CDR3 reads TGTGCCAGCAGTTACTCCGGACAGGGACAAGATACGCAGTATTTT. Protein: CASSYSGQGQDTQYF.

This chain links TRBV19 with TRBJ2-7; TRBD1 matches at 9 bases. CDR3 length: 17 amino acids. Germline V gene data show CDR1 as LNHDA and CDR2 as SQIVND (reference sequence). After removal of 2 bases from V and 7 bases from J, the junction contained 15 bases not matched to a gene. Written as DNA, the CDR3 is TGTGCCAGTAGTATAACAGTTTTCGAGGGGACAGGGTTTGAGCAGTACTTC. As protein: CASSITVFEGTGFEQYF. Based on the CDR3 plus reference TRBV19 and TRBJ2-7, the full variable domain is DGGITQSPKYLFRKEGQNVTLSCEQNLNHDAMYWYRQDPGQGLRLIYYSQIVNDFQKGDIAEGYSVSREKKESFPLTVTSAQKNPTAFYLCASSITVFEGTGFEQYFGPGTRLTVT.

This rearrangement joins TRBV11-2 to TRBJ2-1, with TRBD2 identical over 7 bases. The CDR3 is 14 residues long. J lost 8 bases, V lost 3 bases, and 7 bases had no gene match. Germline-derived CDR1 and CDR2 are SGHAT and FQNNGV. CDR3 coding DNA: TGTGCCAGCAGCTTCGGTAGACTAGCCCATGAGCAGTTCTTC. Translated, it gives CASSFGRLAHEQFF.

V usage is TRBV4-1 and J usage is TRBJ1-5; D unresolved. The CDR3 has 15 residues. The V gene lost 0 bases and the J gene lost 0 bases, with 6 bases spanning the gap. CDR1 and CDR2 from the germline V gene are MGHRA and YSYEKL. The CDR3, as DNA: TGCGCCAGCAGCCAAGATTCAGGTAGCAATCAGCCCCAGCATTTT. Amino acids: CASSQDSGSNQPQHF.

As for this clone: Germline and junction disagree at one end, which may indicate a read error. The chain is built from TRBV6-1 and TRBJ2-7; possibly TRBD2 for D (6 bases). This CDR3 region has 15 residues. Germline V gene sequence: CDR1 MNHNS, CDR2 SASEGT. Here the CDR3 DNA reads TGTGTCAGCAGTGATGGGGGGTTAGGTGCCTACGAGCAGTACTTC. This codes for CVSSDGGLGAYEQYF.